The present TCR beta chain was sequenced within a study of blood T cell repertoires in COVID-19. Study context: In each case, the material was cDNA or gDNA derived from T cells, B-cell-depleted T cells, or PBMCs.

Deletions cut 6 bases from V and 1 base from J, with 7 bases between. This CDR3 contains 12 residues. From germline, CDR1 is MNHEY and CDR2 SVGAGI. In the study's own analysis: Quantification of nucleated cells was approximated via reference gene primer amplification. The repertoire was sequenced with immunoSEQ multiplex PCR; TCRdb's copy has only in-frame clones and lacks some. That table gives V, J and clone size, and the DNA gave D and trimming. The profile shows some 130,000 clones, 79% of them singletons. The sequence was collected from a woman of 80 years or more with acute or convalescent COVID-19. The sample comprised peripheral blood. J is TRBJ2-7 and V is TRBV6-5, with D hard to call. The CDR3 DNA sequence: TGTGCCAGCAGGGGCCGTTCCTACGAGCAGTACTTC. Amino acid sequence: CASRGRSYEQYF.